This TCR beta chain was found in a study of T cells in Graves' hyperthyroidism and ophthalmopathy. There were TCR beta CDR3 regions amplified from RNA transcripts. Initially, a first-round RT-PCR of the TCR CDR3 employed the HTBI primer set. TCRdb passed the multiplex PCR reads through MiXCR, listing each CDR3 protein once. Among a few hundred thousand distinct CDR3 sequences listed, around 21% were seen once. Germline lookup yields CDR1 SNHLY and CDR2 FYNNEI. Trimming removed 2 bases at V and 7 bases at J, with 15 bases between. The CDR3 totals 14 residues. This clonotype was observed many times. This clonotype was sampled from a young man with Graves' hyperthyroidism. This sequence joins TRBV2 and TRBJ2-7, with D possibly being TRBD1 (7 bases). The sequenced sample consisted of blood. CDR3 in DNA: TGTGCCAGCAGTGAATTGCAGGGGGGCCTTGAGCAGTACTTC. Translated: CASSELQGGLEQYF. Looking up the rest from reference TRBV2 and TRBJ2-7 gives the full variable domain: EPEVTQTPSHQVTQMGQEVILRCVPISNHLYFYWYRQILGQKVEFLVSFYNNEISEKSEIFDDQFSVERPDGSNFTLKIRSTKLEDSAMYFCASSELQGGLEQYFGPGTRLTVT.